These 18 T cell receptor beta chains were sequenced from one sample in a study of blood T cell repertoires in COVID-19. The repertoire was sequenced with immunoSEQ multiplex PCR; TCRdb's copy has only in-frame clones and lacks some. The sample shows some 35,000 clones, more than 85% of them seen only once. The sequenced sample consisted of peripheral blood. These receptors came from a man aged 65-85 years with acute or convalescent COVID-19.

The CDR3 region is CAISDDGQGPPEAFF. DNA for the CDR3: TGTGCCATCAGTGACGATGGGCAGGGGCCGCCTGAAGCTTTCTTT. The chain links TRBV10-3 to TRBJ1-1; TRBD1 might be the D (6 bases). Looked up from germline, CDR1 is ENHRY and CDR2 is SYGVKD. The length of the CDR3 is 15 residues. Trimming removed 3 bases from V and 6 bases from J, with 17 bases in between.

This clone was found once. The chain is built from TRBV5-6 and TRBJ1-2; maybe TRBD1 (5 bases). Trimming shortened V by 5 bases and J by 8 bases, and 13 bases separated the two germline ends. Per germline, CDR1 SGHDT and CDR2 YYEEEE. This CDR3 comprises 12 residues. The chain's CDR3 is CASSTGVYGYTF. CDR3 bases: TGTGCCAGCAGTACGGGGGTCTACGGCTACACCTTC.

J is TRBJ1-4 and V is TRBV6-5, with TRBD1 identical over 9 bases. The J segment lost 8 bases and the V segment lost 6 bases, leaving 7 bases of the junction unmatched. Germline V gene data show CDR1 as MNHEY and CDR2 as SVGAGI. This CDR3 is 14 amino acids long. The CDR3 bases are TGTGCCAGCAGCCTCAACAGGGGGCTCGAAAAACTGTTTTTT. Amino acid sequence: CASSLNRGLEKLFF.

The sample holds one count of this clone. The chain uses TRBV11-3 and TRBJ2-5, with no clear D. Between the trimmed V and J ends, which lost 1 base and 2 bases, there was a span of 5 bases. CDR3 length: 13 residues. CDR1 is SGHNT, CDR2 YENEEA, per germline. CDR3 amino acids: CASSLAPQETQYF. CDR3 nucleotide sequence: TGTGCCAGCAGCTTAGCCCCGCAAGAGACCCAGTACTTC.

V is TRBV9 and J is TRBJ1-1, with D perhaps matching TRBD1 (5 bases). The CDR3 extends over 14 amino acids. Trimming pared 0 bases from V and 1 base from J, leaving 7 bases between. CDR1 is SGDLS, CDR2 YYNGEE, per germline. The CDR3 loop is CASSVGQSNTEAFF. CDR3 nucleotide sequence: TGTGCCAGCAGCGTAGGACAGTCGAACACTGAAGCTTTCTTT. The variable domain in full, completed from reference TRBV9 and TRBJ1-1, reads DSGVTQTPKHLITATGQRVTLRCSPRSGDLSVYWYQQSLDQGLQFLIQYYNGEERAKGNILERFSAQQFPDLHSELNLSSLELGDSALYFCASSVGQSNTEAFFGQGTRLTVV.

V is TRBV3-1 (or the pseudogene TRBV3-2) and J is TRBJ1-2; 7 bases agree with TRBD1. With V trimmed by 4 bases and J by 3 bases, 8 bases remained unmatched. The length of the CDR3 is 15 residues. Germline V CDR1 and CDR2: LGHDT, YNNKEL (reference sequence). The CDR3: CASSRGQVGDYGYTF. The CDR3 DNA reads as TGTGCCAGCAGCCGTGGACAGGTGGGGGACTATGGCTACACCTTC.

The genes are TRBV5-1 and TRBJ1-2, with TRBD1 identical over 9 bases. The V and J ends lost 3 bases and 5 bases, in that order; junction bases with no gene match: 8. Germline V gives CDR1 SGHRS, CDR2 YFSETQ. The CDR3 consists of 15 residues. CDR3: CASSSIPGQGYGYTF. CDR3 DNA: TGCGCCAGCAGCTCCATTCCGGGACAGGGTTATGGCTACACCTTC.

On this clone itself: The identical CDR3 is also encoded by other nucleotide sequences in the sample. The chain joins TRBV5-6 to TRBJ2-5; no clear D gene. CDR1 SGHDT and CDR2 YYEEEE come from the germline V gene. V was trimmed by 5 bases and J by 5 bases, leaving 7 bases between them. CDR3 length: 11 amino acids. The CDR3 nucleotides are TGTGCCAGCAGTCTCCGGGAGACCCAGTACTTC. Protein product: CASSLRETQYF.

In DNA, the CDR3 is TGTGCCAGCAGCTTAGCCCTGGATTTCGAGGGCAATCAGCCCCAGCATTTT. It specifies CASSLALDFEGNQPQHF. The chain couples TRBV7-9 to TRBJ1-5; no definite D call. Germline loops: CDR1 SEHNR, CDR2 FQNEAQ (reference sequence). The CDR3 length is 17 residues. Trimming stripped 0 bases from V and 2 bases from J, with 14 bases between. The full variable domain, in which reference TRBV7-9 and TRBJ1-5 provide the parts outside the CDR3, is DTGVSQNPRHKITKRGQNVTFRCDPISEHNRLYWYRQTLGQGPEFLTYFQNEAQLEKSRLLSDRFSAERPKGSFSTLEIQRTEQGDSAMYLCASSLALDFEGNQPQHFGDGTRLSIL.

This clone was counted once. The chain couples TRBV18 to TRBJ1-1, with D possibly TRBD1 on 6 matching bases. The CDR3 has 16 amino acids. Germline assignment: CDR1 KGHSH and CDR2 LQKENI. The ends were cut back, 2 bases at V and 5 bases at J, with 18 bases in the middle. DNA for the CDR3: TGTGCCAGCTCACCAAGGTTGCAGGGGTTTGGGACTGAAGCTTTCTTT. Protein sequence: CASSPRLQGFGTEAFF.

Only a few counts were recorded for this clone. The V call is TRBV19, the J call TRBJ1-5; D is perhaps TRBD1 (5 bases). The germline CDR1 and CDR2 sequences are LNHDA and SQIVND (reference sequence). The CDR3 covers 15 residues. V gave up 6 bases and J gave up 3 bases, with 15 bases separating them. Here the CDR3 reads CASRLGGSDNQPQHF. The CDR3 DNA reads TGTGCCAGTAGATTGGGGGGTTCGGACAATCAGCCCCAGCATTTT.

This clone was found once. V and J are TRBV20-1 and TRBJ1-1, with TRBD1 identical over 7 bases. CDR1 and CDR2 from the germline V gene are DFQATT and SNEGSKA (reference sequence). CDR3 length: 15 residues. V shed 3 bases, J shed 0 bases, and the junction held 7 bases outside the gene matches. The CDR3, as DNA: TGCAGTGCTAGTATCGGGACAGCCATGAACACTGAAGCTTTCTTT. Its translation: CSASIGTAMNTEAFF.

The chain is built from TRBV6-4 and TRBJ2-1; D unclear. V was shortened by 0 bases and J by 3 bases, with 9 bases between the two germline ends. The CDR3 runs to 15 residues. Germline V gene data show CDR1 as MRHNA and CDR2 as SNTAGT. DNA for the CDR3: TGTGCCAGCAGTGACTCAAGTGCCAGCTACAATGAGCAGTTCTTC. Its protein is CASSDSSASYNEQFF.

This clone was counted a single time. V usage is TRBV6-5 and J usage is TRBJ2-1; D is possibly TRBD1 (6 bases). V lost 3 bases to trimming and J lost 2 bases, with 8 bases between them. Germline V gene lookup returns CDR1 MNHEY and CDR2 SVGAGI. The CDR3 has 14 amino acids. The CDR3 bases are TGTGCCAGCAGTTATAGGGACACCTACAATGAGCAGTTCTTC. It encodes CASSYRDTYNEQFF.

This CDR3 reads CASSQITGTANEQFF. CDR3 nucleotides: TGTGCCAGCAGCCAGATAACCGGGACAGCTAATGAGCAGTTCTTC. The chain has TRBV14 and TRBJ2-1; 7 bases are a match to TRBD1. This CDR3 contains 15 residues. V was pared by 3 bases and J by 7 bases, with 9 bases of the junction left unmatched. The germline V gene has CDR1 SGHDN and CDR2 FVKESK.

V usage is TRBV18 and J usage is TRBJ1-5; D gene ambiguous. There are 15 residues in the CDR3. Germline V gene lookup returns CDR1 KGHSH and CDR2 LQKENI. V dropped 0 bases and J dropped 1 base, with 7 bases sitting between them. The CDR3 reads CASSPPGTSNQPQHF. In DNA, the CDR3 is TGTGCCAGCTCACCACCGGGCACGAGCAATCAGCCCCAGCATTTT.

This clone has a single count. The chain recombines TRBV20-1 with TRBJ2-7; D remains ambiguous. CDR3 length equals 10 residues. V lost 5 bases and J 6 bases, leaving 8 bases between the germline ends. Germline-derived CDR1 and CDR2 are DFQATT and SNEGSKA (reference sequence). This chain's CDR3 is CSAPSREQYF. The CDR3, as DNA: TGCAGTGCTCCCTCCCGCGAGCAGTACTTC.

This clone has a single count. V is TRBV7-9 and J is TRBJ1-5; D uncertain. This CDR3 region has 13 residues. Trimming shortened V by 1 base and J by 4 bases, and 5 bases separated the two germline ends. CDR1 and CDR2 from the germline V gene are SEHNR and FQNEAQ (reference sequence). Here the CDR3 DNA reads TGTGCCAGCAGCTTAGAGAGGAATCAGCCCCAGCATTTT. This codes for CASSLERNQPQHF.